This T cell receptor (beta chain) stems from a study of control samples from healthy donors and cancer patients. The assay was immunoSEQ multiplex PCR, and TCRdb's table has in-frame clones only and misses some. Here the sample spans about 120,000 clones, 80% to 90% being singletons. This clone was picked up a small number of times. The TCR sequence derives from a woman aged 45-60 years with colorectal cancer. The sequencing input was PBMCs.

CDR3 residues: CASSLGAGGTSTSEAFF. In DNA form, the CDR3 reads TGTGCCAGCAGCCTCGGGGCAGGGGGAACTAGTACGTCTGAAGCTTTCTTT. The chain uses TRBV5-5 and TRBJ1-1, with TRBD1 matching over 7 bases. V trimming: 4 bases; J trimming: 6 bases; junction bases outside the gene matches: 18. The CDR3 runs to 17 residues. In germline, CDR1 is SGHKS, CDR2 YYEKEE (reference sequence).